The T cell receptor (beta chain) described here comes from a study of cytotoxic CD8 clonotypes in ibrutinib-treated CLL. Study-level information: The patients comprised approximately ten relapsed/refractory and around 16 treatment-naive cases, under 18 IGHV unmutated. Notes on the study in general: The clonality rise at ibrutinib response reflected private clonotype expansion.

This CDR3 contains 17 residues. Germline-derived CDR1 and CDR2 are KGHSH and LQKENI. V dropped 3 bases and J dropped 0; count of bases not matched to a gene: 5. This table comes from immunoSEQ multiplex PCR, and its TCRdb copy is limited to in-frame clones, with some not included. The table lists approximately 92,000 clones, 60% to 80% of them singletons, with roughly 24% in the top ten. Regarding this clone: Its antigen is unknown.

J is TRBJ2-6 and V is TRBV18; the match to TRBD1 covers 7 bases. This TCR came from a human donor with chronic lymphocytic leukemia. The sequenced sample was PBMCs, obtained after 24 months of ibrutinib treatment. DNA for the CDR3: TGTGCCAGCTCACCGGCGAGACAGGGCTCTGGGGCCAACGTCCTGACTTTC. Translated: CASSPARQGSGANVLTF.